A selection of T cell receptor beta chains follows, all from one sample in a study of beta chain features in type 1 diabetes. Profiled with immunoSEQ multiplex PCR; TCRdb holds only in-frame clones, not every one. The sample shows approximately 150,000 clones, around a tenth of them seen only once. What was sequenced was central memory CD4+ T cells from blood. The receptors here all came from a middle-aged woman in good health. The CDR3 runs from the conserved cysteine through the conserved F or W. D genes are given only for firm matches. Clone size is stated in some rows and not others, as once, few, many or a class when expanded.

TRBJ2-7 | NA | TRBV9 | TRBD1 | CASSVGQGEYYEQYF | TGTGCCAGCAGCGTAGGGCAGGGGGAATACTACGAGCAGTACTTC
TRBJ1-2 | few | TRBV7-2 | NA | CASSASQQNYGYTF | TGTGCCAGCAGCGCATCACAGCAGAACTATGGCTACACCTTC
TRBJ2-3 | NA | TRBV19 | TRBD2 | CASSLLAGGSTDTQYF | TGTGCCAGTAGCCTTCTAGCGGGGGGCAGCACAGATACGCAGTATTTT
TRBJ2-7 | few | TRBV27 | TRBD1 | CASRGAGTGDYEQYF | TGTGCCAGCAGAGGAGCCGGGACAGGAGACTACGAGCAGTACTTC
TRBJ2-1 | NA | TRBV6-1 | TRBD1 | CASRGQGGYNEQFF | TGTGCCAGCAGGGGACAGGGGGGATACAATGAGCAGTTCTTC
TRBJ1-2 | few | TRBV15 | NA | CATSSQTQGASGYTF | TGTGCCACCAGCAGCCAAACTCAGGGCGCGTCTGGCTACACCTTC
TRBJ2-7 | NA | TRBV13 | NA | CASSLVAEQYF | TGTGCCAGCAGCTTAGTGGCCGAGCAGTACTTC
TRBJ2-5 | few | TRBV5-1 | NA | CASSSGDWGSETQYF | TGCGCCAGCAGCTCTGGGGACTGGGGGTCGGAGACCCAGTACTTC
TRBJ2-7 | NA | TRBV27 | TRBD1 | CASSTGGFTYEQYF | TGTGCCAGCAGTACAGGGGGGTTCACCTACGAGCAGTACTTC
TRBJ2-1 | NA | TRBV6-5 | TRBD2 | CASSYSASGDYNEQFF | TGTGCCAGCAGTTACTCGGCTAGCGGGGACTACAATGAGCAGTTCTTC
TRBJ2-7 | NA | TRBV6-5 | TRBD1 | CASTKPGQGTYEQYF | TGTGCCAGCACCAAACCGGGACAGGGAACCTACGAGCAGTACTTC
TRBJ1-5 | NA | TRBV9 | TRBD1 | CASSRQGVVNQPQHF | TGTGCCAGCAGTAGACAGGGGGTGGTCAATCAGCCCCAGCATTTT
TRBJ1-4 | few | TRBV2 | TRBD1 | CASSWRQGRHEKLFF | TGTGCCAGCAGTTGGCGACAGGGGCGACATGAAAAACTGTTTTTT
TRBJ2-7 | once | TRBV4-2 | TRBD2 | CASTDGLAGGHEQYF | TGTGCCAGCACCGACGGACTAGCGGGGGGGCACGAGCAGTACTTC
TRBJ2-7 | NA | TRBV25-1 | NA | CASSMPGKSYEQYF | TGTGCCAGCAGTATGCCAGGGAAATCCTACGAGCAGTACTTC
TRBJ2-3 | few | TRBV5-1 | NA | CASSPLSGQSSDTQYF | TGCGCCAGCAGCCCGTTAAGTGGACAGTCCTCAGATACGCAGTATTTT
TRBJ1-2 | few | TRBV7-2 | TRBD1 | CASSVGQGVGYTF | TGTGCCAGCAGCGTGGGACAGGGGGTTGGCTACACCTTC
TRBJ2-3 | few | TRBV7-2 | NA | CASSVALGGYTDTQYF | TGTGCCAGCAGCGTAGCGCTCGGGGGTTACACAGATACGCAGTATTTT
TRBJ1-2 | NA | TRBV27 | NA | CASTAGSNYGYTF | TGTGCCAGCACCGCAGGGTCTAACTATGGCTACACCTTC
TRBJ1-3 | NA | TRBV9 | TRBD1 | CASSGPGQAFSGNTIYF | TGTGCCAGCAGCGGACCGGGACAGGCCTTCTCTGGAAACACCATATATTTT
TRBJ2-1 | NA | TRBV7-7 | TRBD1 | CASSLDRGDEQFF | TGTGCCAGCAGCTTAGACAGGGGCGATGAGCAGTTCTTC
TRBJ1-2 | NA | TRBV5-6 | NA | CASSLGRGRNYGYTF | TGTGCCAGCAGCTTGGGTAGGGGTCGGAACTATGGCTACACCTTC
TRBJ2-5 | many | TRBV5-1 | NA | CASSLSSGDQETQYF | TGCGCCAGCAGCCTCTCTTCAGGGGACCAAGAGACCCAGTACTTC
TRBJ2-3 | NA | TRBV5-1 | NA | CASSSYSTDTQYF | TGCGCCAGCAGCTCCTACAGCACAGATACGCAGTATTTT
TRBJ2-6 | NA | TRBV19 | NA | CASSIDPPSIVSGANVLTF | TGTGCCAGTAGTATAGACCCCCCCTCTATTGTCTCTGGGGCCAACGTCCTGACTTTC
TRBJ2-1 | few | TRBV7-2 | TRBD2 | CASSPRSSGGFLNEQFF | TGTGCCAGCAGCCCCCGTTCTAGCGGGGGGTTCTTAAATGAGCAGTTCTTC
TRBJ1-2 | few | TRBV23-1 | NA | CASNPYFVQGKLDYGYTF | TGCGCCAGCAACCCATATTTCGTGCAGGGGAAACTTGACTATGGCTACACCTTC
TRBJ2-3 | NA | TRBV5-1 | NA | CASSLAQAHTDTQYF | TGCGCCAGCAGCTTGGCTCAGGCGCACACAGATACGCAGTATTTT
TRBJ2-5 | few | TRBV2 | TRBD2 | CASKRSASGGIQETQYF | TGTGCCAGCAAAAGGTCGGCTAGCGGGGGGATCCAAGAGACCCAGTACTTC
TRBJ2-1 | few | TRBV5-4 | NA | CASSLSRNEQFF | TGTGCCAGCAGCTTGAGTAGAAATGAGCAGTTCTTC
TRBJ2-1 | NA | TRBV7-2 | NA | CASSFLRGYNEQFF | TGTGCCAGCAGCTTCTTAAGGGGTTACAATGAGCAGTTCTTC
TRBJ2-3 | NA | TRBV10-3 | NA | CAISEATGTDTQYF | TGTGCCATCAGTGAGGCGACGGGGACAGATACGCAGTATTTT
TRBJ2-3 | few | TRBV5-4 | TRBD1 | CASSLGTVNTDTQYF | TGTGCCAGCAGCTTAGGGACAGTGAACACAGATACGCAGTATTTT
TRBJ2-7 | NA | TRBV5-1 | NA | CASSLDGSYEQYF | TGCGCCAGCAGCTTGGACGGTTCCTACGAGCAGTACTTC
TRBJ1-6 | few | TRBV18 | NA | CASSQGWQGNSPLHF | TGTGCCAGCTCACAAGGGTGGCAGGGGAATTCACCCCTCCACTTT
TRBJ2-5 | NA | TRBV5-4 | TRBD1 | CASSVKQQGTETQYF | TGTGCCAGCAGCGTGAAGCAACAGGGGACAGAGACCCAGTACTTC
TRBJ2-3 | NA | TRBV7-9 | NA | CASSLNQGGTDTQYF | TGTGCCAGCAGCTTAAATCAGGGCGGCACAGATACGCAGTATTTT
TRBJ1-1 | NA | TRBV4-3 | NA | CASSQDLRGVNTEAFF | TGCGCCAGCAGCCAAGATCTCAGAGGCGTGAACACTGAAGCTTTCTTT
TRBJ1-2 | few | TRBV20-1 | NA | CSAAPGEGYTF | TGCAGTGCTGCCCCAGGGGAGGGCTACACCTTC
TRBJ1-1 | few | TRBV5-1 | TRBD1 | CASSPQGANTEAFF | TGCGCCAGCAGCCCACAGGGGGCGAACACTGAAGCTTTCTTT
TRBJ1-5 | NA | TRBV18 | NA | CASSLEQGSNQPQHF | TGTGCCAGCTCACTCGAACAGGGTTCCAATCAGCCCCAGCATTTT